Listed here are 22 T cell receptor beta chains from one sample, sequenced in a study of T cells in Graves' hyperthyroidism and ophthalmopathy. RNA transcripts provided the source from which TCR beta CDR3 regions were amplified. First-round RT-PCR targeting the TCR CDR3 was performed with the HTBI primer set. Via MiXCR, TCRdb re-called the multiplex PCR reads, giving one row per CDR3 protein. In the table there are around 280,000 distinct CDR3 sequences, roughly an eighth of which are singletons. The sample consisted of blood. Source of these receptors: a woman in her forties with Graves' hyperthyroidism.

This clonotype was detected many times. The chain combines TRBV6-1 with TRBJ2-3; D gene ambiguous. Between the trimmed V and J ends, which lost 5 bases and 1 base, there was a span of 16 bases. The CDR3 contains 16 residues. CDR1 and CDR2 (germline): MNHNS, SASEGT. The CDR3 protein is CASSLSRTPGTDTQYF. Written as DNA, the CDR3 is TGTGCCAGCAGTTTATCTCGGACGCCGGGCACAGATACGCAGTATTTT.

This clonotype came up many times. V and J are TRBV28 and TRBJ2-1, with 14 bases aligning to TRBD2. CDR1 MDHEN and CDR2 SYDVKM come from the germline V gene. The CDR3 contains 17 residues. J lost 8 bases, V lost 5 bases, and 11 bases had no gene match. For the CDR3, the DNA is TGTGCCAGCAGTCCCCCTAGGGGGACTAGCGGGAGCGATGAGCAGTTCTTC. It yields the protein CASSPPRGTSGSDEQFF.

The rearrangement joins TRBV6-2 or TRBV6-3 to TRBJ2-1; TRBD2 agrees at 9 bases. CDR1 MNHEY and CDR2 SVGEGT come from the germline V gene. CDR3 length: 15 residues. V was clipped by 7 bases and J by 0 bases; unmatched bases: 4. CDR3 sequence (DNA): TGTGCCAGCACCCTAGCGGGAAGCTCCTACAATGAGCAGTTCTTC. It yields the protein CASTLAGSSYNEQFF.

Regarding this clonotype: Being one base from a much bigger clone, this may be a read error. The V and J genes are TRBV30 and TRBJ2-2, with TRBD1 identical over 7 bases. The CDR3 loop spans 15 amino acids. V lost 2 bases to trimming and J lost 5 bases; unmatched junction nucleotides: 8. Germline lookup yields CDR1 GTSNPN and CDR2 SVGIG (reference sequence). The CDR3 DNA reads TGTGCCTGGAGTTACGTAAGGGGGCCTACCGGGGAGCTGTTTTTT. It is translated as CAWSYVRGPTGELFF.

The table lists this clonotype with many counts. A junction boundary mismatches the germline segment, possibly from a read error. Here the CDR3 reads CASSLDRGETYEQYF. The CDR3 DNA follows: TGTGCCAGCAGCCTAGACAGGGGGGAGACCTACGAGCAGTACTTC. The chain carries TRBV11-2 and TRBJ2-7; 9 positions match TRBD1. This CDR3 is 15 amino acids long. Germline assignment: CDR1 SGHAT and CDR2 FQNNGV.

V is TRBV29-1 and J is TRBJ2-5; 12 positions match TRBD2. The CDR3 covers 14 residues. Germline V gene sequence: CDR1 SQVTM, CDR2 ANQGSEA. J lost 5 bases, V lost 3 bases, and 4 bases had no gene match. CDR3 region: CSVETSGRGETQYF. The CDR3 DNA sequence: TGCAGCGTTGAGACTAGCGGGAGAGGGGAGACCCAGTACTTC.

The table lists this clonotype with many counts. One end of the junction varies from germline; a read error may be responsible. The CDR3 sequence: CTSSLDQSGSGQETQYF. The CDR3 DNA follows: TGTACCAGCAGCTTGGACCAAAGCGGGAGTGGGCAAGAGACCCAGTACTTC. The chain employs TRBV7-8 and TRBJ2-5, with 8 bases fitting TRBD2. CDR3 length equals 17 residues. Germline CDR1 and CDR2: SGHVS and FQNEAQ.

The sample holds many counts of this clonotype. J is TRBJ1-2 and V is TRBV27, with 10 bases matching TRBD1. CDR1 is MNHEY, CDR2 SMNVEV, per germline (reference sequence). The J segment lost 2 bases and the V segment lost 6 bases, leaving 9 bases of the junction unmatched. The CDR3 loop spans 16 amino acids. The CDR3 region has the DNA TGTGCCAGCAGAACCGGGACAGGGGTTTCGAACTATGGCTACACCTTC. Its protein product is CASRTGTGVSNYGYTF.

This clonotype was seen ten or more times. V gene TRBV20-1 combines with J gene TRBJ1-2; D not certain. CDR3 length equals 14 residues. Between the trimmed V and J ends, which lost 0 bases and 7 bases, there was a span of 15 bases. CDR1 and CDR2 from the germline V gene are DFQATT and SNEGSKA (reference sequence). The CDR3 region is CSARETGRYGGYTF. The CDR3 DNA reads TGCAGTGCTAGAGAAACGGGGAGGTACGGTGGCTACACCTTC.

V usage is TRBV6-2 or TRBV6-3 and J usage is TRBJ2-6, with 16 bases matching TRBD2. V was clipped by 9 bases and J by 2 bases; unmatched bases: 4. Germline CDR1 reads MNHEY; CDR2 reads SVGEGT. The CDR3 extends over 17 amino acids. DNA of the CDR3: TGTGCCAGTACCGGGACTAGCGGGAGGGCTGGGGCCAACGTCCTGACTTTC. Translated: CASTGTSGRAGANVLTF.

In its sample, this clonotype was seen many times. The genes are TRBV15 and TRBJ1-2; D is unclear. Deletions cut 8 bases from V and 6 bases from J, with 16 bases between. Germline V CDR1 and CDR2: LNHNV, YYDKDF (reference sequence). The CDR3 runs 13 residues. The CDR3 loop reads CATRAPDANGYTF. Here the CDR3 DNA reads TGTGCCACCCGTGCACCCGACGCGAATGGCTACACCTTC.

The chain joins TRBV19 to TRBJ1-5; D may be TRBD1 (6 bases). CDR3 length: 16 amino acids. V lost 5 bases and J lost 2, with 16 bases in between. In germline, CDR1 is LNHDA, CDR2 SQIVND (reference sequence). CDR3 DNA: TGTGCCAGTAGTTCCTCCTGGGGGCACGGCAATCAGCCCCAGCATTTT. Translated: CASSSSWGHGNQPQHF.

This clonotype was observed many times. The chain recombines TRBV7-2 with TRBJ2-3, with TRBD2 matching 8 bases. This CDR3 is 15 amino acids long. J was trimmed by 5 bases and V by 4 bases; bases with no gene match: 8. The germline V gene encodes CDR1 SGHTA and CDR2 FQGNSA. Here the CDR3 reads CASSSLAGMVDTQYF. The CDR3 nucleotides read TGTGCCAGCAGCTCGTTAGCGGGAATGGTAGATACGCAGTATTTT.

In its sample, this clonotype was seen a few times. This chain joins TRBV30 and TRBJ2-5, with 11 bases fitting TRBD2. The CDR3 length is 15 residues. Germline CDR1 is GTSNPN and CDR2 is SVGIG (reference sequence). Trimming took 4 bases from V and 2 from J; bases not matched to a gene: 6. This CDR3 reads CAWTPGTSGQETQYF. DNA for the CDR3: TGTGCCTGGACCCCCGGGACTAGCGGACAAGAGACCCAGTACTTC.

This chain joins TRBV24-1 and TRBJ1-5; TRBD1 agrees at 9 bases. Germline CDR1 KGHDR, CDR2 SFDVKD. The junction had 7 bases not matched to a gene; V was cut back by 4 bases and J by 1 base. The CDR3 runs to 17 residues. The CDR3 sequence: CATSDANRGRSNQPQHF. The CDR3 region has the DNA TGTGCCACCAGTGACGCTAACAGGGGGCGAAGCAATCAGCCCCAGCATTTT.

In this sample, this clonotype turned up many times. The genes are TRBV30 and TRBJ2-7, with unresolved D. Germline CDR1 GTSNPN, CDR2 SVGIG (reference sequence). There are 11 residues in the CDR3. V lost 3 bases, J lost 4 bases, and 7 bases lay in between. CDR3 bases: TGTGCCTGGAGAACAAGTTACGAGCAGTACTTC. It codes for CAWRTSYEQYF.

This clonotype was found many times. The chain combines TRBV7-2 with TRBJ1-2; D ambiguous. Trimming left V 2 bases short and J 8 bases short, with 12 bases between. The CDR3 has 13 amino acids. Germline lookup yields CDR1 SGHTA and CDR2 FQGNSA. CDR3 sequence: CASSLLKGAGYTF. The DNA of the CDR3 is TGTGCCAGCAGCTTATTAAAGGGCGCGGGCTACACCTTC.

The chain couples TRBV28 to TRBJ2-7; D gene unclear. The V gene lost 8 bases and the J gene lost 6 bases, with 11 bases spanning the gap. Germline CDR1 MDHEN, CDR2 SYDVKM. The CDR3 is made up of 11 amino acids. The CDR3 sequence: CASGFYGEQYF. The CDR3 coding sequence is TGTGCCAGCGGATTCTACGGCGAGCAGTACTTC.

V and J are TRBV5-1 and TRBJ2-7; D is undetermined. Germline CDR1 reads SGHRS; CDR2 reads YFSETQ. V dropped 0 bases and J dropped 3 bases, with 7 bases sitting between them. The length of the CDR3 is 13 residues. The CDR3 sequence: CASSLDANYEQYF. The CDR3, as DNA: TGCGCCAGCAGCTTGGATGCCAACTACGAGCAGTACTTC. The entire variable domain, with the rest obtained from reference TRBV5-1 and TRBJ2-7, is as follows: KAGVTQTPRYLIKTRGQQVTLSCSPISGHRSVSWYQQTPGQGLQFLFEYFSETQRNKGNFPGRFSGRQFSNSRSEMNVSTLELGDSALYLCASSLDANYEQYFGPGTRLTVT.

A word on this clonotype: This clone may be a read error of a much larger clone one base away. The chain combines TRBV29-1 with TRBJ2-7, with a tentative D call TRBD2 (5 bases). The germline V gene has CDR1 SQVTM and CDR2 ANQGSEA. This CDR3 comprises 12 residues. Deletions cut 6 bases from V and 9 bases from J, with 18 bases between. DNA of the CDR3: TGCAGCGTCCAGTTTGTGGGAGACGGGCAGTACTTC. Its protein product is CSVQFVGDGQYF.

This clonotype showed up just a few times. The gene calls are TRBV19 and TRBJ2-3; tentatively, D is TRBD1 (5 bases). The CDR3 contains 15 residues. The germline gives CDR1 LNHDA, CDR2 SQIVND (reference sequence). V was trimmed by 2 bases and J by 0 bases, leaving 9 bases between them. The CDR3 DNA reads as TGTGCCAGTAGTATACAGGGCCTTAGCACAGATACGCAGTATTTT. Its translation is CASSIQGLSTDTQYF.

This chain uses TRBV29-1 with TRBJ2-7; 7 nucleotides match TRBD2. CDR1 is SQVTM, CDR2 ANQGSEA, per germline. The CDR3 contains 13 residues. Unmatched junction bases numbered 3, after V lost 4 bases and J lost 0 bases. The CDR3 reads CSVGTRVSYEQYF. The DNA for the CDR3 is TGCAGCGTTGGGACTAGGGTCTCCTACGAGCAGTACTTC.